This T cell receptor (beta chain) derives from a study of blood T cells in healthy people across ages. Primed by a sample-barcoded 5' primer and a J-beta primer mix, a second PCR proceeded for about 7 to 11 cycles. Every cDNA molecule bore a tag from a template-switch adaptor containing 12 random nucleotides. MiXCR, applied by TCRdb to the 5' RACE reads, yields one record per CDR3 protein. The sample includes around 650,000 distinct CDR3 sequences, approximately 29% of them seen just once. About this clonotype: Its specificity is unknown.

In germline, CDR1 is DFQATT, CDR2 SNEGSKA (reference sequence). The CDR3 is made up of 15 amino acids. The V and J ends lost 3 bases and 1 base respectively, with 15 bases between them. Study findings and constraints: Unsorted PBMCs blocked a conclusive comparison of naive and antigen-experienced cells. Naive CD4+ cell counts and diversity both ran higher in long-lived than in aged donors.

The rearrangement links TRBV20-1 to TRBJ2-5; D may correspond to TRBD1 or TRBD2 (5 bases each). The sequencing input was blood. The receptor comes from a woman older than 75 in good health. CDR3 protein: CSASSGADLQETQYF. For the CDR3, the DNA is TGCAGTGCTAGCTCCGGGGCCGACCTCCAAGAGACCCAGTACTTC.